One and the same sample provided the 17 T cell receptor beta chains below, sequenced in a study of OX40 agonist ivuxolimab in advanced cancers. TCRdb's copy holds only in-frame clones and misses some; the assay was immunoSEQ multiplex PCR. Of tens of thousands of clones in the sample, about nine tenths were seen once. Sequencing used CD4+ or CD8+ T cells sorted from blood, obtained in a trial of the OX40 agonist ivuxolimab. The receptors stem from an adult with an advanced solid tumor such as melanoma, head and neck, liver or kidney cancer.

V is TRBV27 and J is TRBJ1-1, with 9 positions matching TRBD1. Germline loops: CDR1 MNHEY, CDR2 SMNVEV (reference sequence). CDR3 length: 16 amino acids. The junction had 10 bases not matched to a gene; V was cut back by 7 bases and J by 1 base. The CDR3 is CASTISGTGRNTEAFF. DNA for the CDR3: TGTGCCAGCACCATTTCCGGGACAGGGAGGAACACTGAAGCTTTCTTT.

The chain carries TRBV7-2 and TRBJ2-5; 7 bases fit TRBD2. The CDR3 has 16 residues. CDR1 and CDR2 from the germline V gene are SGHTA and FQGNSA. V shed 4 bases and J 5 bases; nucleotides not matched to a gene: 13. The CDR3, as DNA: TGTGCCAGCAGCTCAATACGGGGAGGGAGCTTGGAGACCCAGTACTTC. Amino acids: CASSSIRGGSLETQYF.

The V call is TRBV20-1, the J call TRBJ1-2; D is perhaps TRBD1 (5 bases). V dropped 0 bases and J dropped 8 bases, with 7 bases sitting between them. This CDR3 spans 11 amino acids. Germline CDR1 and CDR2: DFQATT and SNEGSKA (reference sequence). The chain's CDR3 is CSARERGGYTF. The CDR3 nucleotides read TGCAGTGCTAGAGAGAGGGGAGGCTACACCTTC.

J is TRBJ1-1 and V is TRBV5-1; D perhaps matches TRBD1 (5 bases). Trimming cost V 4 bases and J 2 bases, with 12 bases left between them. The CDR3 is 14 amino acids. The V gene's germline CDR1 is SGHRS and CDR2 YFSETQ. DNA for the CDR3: TGCGCCAGCAGCCCGCAGGGCCCTAACACTGAAGCTTTCTTT. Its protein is CASSPQGPNTEAFF.

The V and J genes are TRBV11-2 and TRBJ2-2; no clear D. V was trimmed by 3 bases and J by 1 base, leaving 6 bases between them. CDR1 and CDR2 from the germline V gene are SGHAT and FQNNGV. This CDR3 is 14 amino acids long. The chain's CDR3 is CASSLTGNTGELFF. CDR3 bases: TGTGCCAGCAGCTTGACCGGGAACACCGGGGAGCTGTTTTTT.

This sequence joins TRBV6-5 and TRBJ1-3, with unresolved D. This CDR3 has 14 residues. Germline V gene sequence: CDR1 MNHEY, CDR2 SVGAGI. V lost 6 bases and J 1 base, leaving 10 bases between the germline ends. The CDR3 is CASSRMGSGNTIYF. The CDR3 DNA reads TGTGCCAGCAGCCGCATGGGTTCTGGAAACACCATATATTTT.

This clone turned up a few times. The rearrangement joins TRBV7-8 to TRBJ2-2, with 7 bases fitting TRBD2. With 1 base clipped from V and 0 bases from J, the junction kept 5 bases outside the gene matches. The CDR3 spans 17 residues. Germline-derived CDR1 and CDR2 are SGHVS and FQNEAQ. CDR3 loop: CASSLVPGLANTGELFF. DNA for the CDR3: TGTGCCAGCAGCTTAGTCCCCGGACTAGCGAACACCGGGGAGCTGTTTTTT.

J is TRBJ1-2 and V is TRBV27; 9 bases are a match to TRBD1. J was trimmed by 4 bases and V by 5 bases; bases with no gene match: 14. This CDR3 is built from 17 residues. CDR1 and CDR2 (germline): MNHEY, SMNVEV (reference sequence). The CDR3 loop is CASSINRDRASSYGYTF. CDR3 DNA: TGTGCCAGCAGTATCAACCGGGACAGGGCTTCAAGCTATGGCTACACCTTC.

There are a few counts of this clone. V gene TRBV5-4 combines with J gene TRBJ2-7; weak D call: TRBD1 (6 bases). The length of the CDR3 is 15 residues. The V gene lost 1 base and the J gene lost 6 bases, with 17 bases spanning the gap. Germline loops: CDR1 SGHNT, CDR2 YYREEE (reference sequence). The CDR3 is CASSLSNRADGEQYF. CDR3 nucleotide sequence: TGTGCCAGCAGCTTGAGCAACAGGGCCGATGGCGAGCAGTACTTC.

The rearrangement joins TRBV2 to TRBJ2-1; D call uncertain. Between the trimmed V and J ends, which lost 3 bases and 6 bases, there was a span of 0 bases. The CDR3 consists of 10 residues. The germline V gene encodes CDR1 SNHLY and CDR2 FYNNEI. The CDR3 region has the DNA TGTGCCAGCAGTGACAATGAGCAGTTCTTC. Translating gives CASSDNEQFF. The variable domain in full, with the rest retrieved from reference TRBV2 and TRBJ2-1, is EPEVTQTPSHQVTQMGQEVILRCVPISNHLYFYWYRQILGQKVEFLVSFYNNEISEKSEIFDDQFSVERPDGSNFTLKIRSTKLEDSAMYFCASSDNEQFFGPGTRLTVL.

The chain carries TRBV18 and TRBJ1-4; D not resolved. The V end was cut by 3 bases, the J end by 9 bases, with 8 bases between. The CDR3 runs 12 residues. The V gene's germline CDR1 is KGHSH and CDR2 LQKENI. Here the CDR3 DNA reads TGTGCCAGCTCACCCCCCTCGAAAAAACTGTTTTTT. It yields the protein CASSPPSKKLFF.

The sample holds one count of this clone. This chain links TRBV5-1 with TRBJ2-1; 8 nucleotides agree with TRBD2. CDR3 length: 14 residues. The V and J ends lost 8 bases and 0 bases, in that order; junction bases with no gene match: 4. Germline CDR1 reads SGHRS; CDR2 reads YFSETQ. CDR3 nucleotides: TGCGCCAGTAGACTAGCGCCCTCCTACAATGAGCAGTTCTTC. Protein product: CASRLAPSYNEQFF. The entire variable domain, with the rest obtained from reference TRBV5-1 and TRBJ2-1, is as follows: KAGVTQTPRYLIKTRGQQVTLSCSPISGHRSVSWYQQTPGQGLQFLFEYFSETQRNKGNFPGRFSGRQFSNSRSEMNVSTLELGDSALYLCASRLAPSYNEQFFGPGTRLTVL.

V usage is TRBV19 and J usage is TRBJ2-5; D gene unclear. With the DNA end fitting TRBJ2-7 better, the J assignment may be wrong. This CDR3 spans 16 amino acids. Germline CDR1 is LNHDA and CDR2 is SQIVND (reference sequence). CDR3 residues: CASKKAGPLTSYEQYF. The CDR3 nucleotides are TGTGCCAGTAAGAAGGCCGGGCCCCTAACCTCCTACGAGCAGTACTTC.

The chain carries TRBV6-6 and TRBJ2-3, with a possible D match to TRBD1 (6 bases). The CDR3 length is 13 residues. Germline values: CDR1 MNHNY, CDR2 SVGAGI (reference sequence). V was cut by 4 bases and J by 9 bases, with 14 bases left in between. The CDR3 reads CASSLSSGTTQYF. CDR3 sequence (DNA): TGTGCCAGCAGTTTATCTTCCGGGACAACGCAGTATTTT.

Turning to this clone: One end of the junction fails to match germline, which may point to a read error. The CDR3 spells CASSQQVLNIGELFF. The CDR3 DNA reads TGTGCCAGCTCTCAACAGGTCCTGAACATCGGGGAGCTGTTTTTT. The chain joins TRBV18 to TRBJ2-2; possibly TRBD1 for D (5 bases). The length of the CDR3 is 15 residues. Per the germline V gene, CDR1 is KGHSH and CDR2 is LQKENI.

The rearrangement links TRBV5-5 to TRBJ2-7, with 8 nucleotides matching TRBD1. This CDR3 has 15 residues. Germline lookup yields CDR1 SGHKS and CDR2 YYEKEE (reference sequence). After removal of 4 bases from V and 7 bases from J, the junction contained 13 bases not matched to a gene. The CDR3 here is CASSHIRGRGGEQYF. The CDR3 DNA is TGTGCCAGCAGCCATATCAGGGGGCGAGGTGGGGAGCAGTACTTC.

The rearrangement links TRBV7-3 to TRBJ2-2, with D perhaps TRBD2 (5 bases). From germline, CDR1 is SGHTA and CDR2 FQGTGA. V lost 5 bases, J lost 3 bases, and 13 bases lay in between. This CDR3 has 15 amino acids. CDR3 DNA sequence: TGTGCCAGCAGCCCCCCGGGCGGGTACACCGGGGAGCTGTTTTTT. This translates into CASSPPGGYTGELFF.